Sequencing of this T cell receptor (beta chain) was carried out in a study of T-cell memory formation after mild COVID-19. Whole-study results and caveats: Mainly CM and EM harbored the contracting CD4+ clones; mainly EMRA harbored the CD8+ ones. A second wave expanding day 15 to 37 was CD4+-biased; contracting clones were balanced.

Constant-segment-primed 5'RACE gave TCR alpha and TCR beta cDNA libraries with sample barcodes and UMIs. TCRdb re-called the 5' RACE reads through MiXCR, storing one row per CDR3 protein. The repertoire holds roughly 89,000 distinct CDR3 sequences, with approximately 13% as singletons. Worth noting for this clonotype: Its antigen is currently unknown.

The germline V gene encodes CDR1 LNHNV and CDR2 YYDKDF (reference sequence). V gave up 0 bases and J gave up 4 bases, with 7 bases separating them. This CDR3 has 13 amino acids. The TCR comes from an adult woman who had mild COVID-19 (a few samples of this study predate the infection). Cell type and time point are not known. Sequencing was performed on PBMCs or a T cell subset sorted from them (not recorded which). This chain joins TRBV15 and TRBJ2-7; D is unresolved. The CDR3 region has the DNA TGTGCCACCAGCAGAGAGGACGGGTACGAGCAGTACTTC. This translates into CATSREDGYEQYF.